This T cell receptor (beta chain) was sequenced during a study of response to subunit inactivated influenza vaccine. Points from the study as a whole: Authors suggested few new T cells are recruited by each seasonal influenza vaccination.

This clonotype was seen repeatedly, ten times or more. The antigen remains unidentified. One entry per CDR3 protein results from TCRdb running MiXCR on the RT-PCR reads. The sample holds 450,000 to 700,000 distinct CDR3 sequences, about 15% seen once. There are 15 residues in the CDR3. V was cut by 3 bases and J by 6 bases, with 15 bases left in between. This specimen consisted of PBMCs from blood, obtained 12 days after vaccination. V usage is TRBV12-3 or TRBV12-4 and J usage is TRBJ1-5; D possibly corresponds to TRBD1 (5 bases). The receptor's source is a man between 50 and 59 years old who received an inactivated influenza vaccine. Here the CDR3 reads CASSLAGRGGQPQHF. The CDR3, as DNA: TGTGCCAGCAGTTTGGCAGGTCGGGGGGGTCAGCCCCAGCATTTT.